The table lists the clone carrying this T cell receptor (beta chain) with a count of one. A junction end diverges from the germline sequence, so it may reflect a read error. This sample stems from a study of beta chain features in type 1 diabetes. Expressed TCRB transcripts were sequenced because the isolated RNA had all been reverse transcribed beforehand. Clones were sequenced by immunoSEQ multiplex PCR, and TCRdb holds only the in-frame ones, with some missing. The sample comprises some 410,000 clones, roughly 14% of which are singletons, and around 0.035% rests with the top ten. One heparinised blood draw, averaging about 116 mL, came from each donor. Every sorted population was more than 98% pure. CDR1 SSHAT and CDR2 FNYEAQ come from the germline V gene (reference sequence). This CDR3 is built from 15 residues.

This chain joins TRBV7-7 and TRBJ2-2; no clear D. This TCR came from a young man in good health. Input material: naive CD4+ T cells from blood. The CDR3 is CASSLAKVNTGELFF. The CDR3 bases are TGTGCTAGCAGCTTAGCTAAGGTGAACACCGGGGAGCTGTTTTTT.